The next 11 T cell receptor beta chains were all read from a single sample in a study of T cell responses to AZD1222 COVID-19 vaccine. Only in-frame clones appear in the TCRdb table, and some are missing; sequencing was by immunoSEQ multiplex PCR. This sample carries over 65,000 clones, 85% to 90% of them seen once, and the ten largest clones take roughly 5.6%. The specimen was peripheral blood, collected on day 0 of AZD1222 vaccination. The receptors were gathered from an adult in good health.

The rearrangement uses TRBV27 and TRBJ1-6; D is undetermined. The V gene's germline CDR1 is MNHEY and CDR2 SMNVEV (reference sequence). Trimming removed 10 bases from V and 4 bases from J, with 14 bases in between. The length of the CDR3 is 14 residues. This CDR3 is CATMAGRYNSPLHF. The CDR3 DNA reads TGTGCCACCATGGCGGGCAGGTATAATTCACCCCTCCACTTT.

The chain combines TRBV5-6 with TRBJ1-2; D gene ambiguous. With 0 bases removed from V and 5 bases from J, the gap between germline ends came to 14 bases. Germline-derived CDR1 and CDR2 are SGHDT and YYEEEE. This CDR3 is built from 15 residues. CDR3 region: CASSLAPLSTYGYTF. The CDR3 DNA is TGTGCCAGCAGCTTGGCCCCCCTCTCAACATATGGCTACACCTTC.

The genes are TRBV7-2 and TRBJ2-1; no clear D gene. Per germline, CDR1 SGHTA and CDR2 FQGNSA. Trimming took 5 bases from V and 1 from J, leaving 12 bases between them. This CDR3 spans 15 amino acids. CDR3 sequence (DNA): TGTGCCAGCAGCCTACAGCCGAGGTCCTACAATGAGCAGTTCTTC. Encoded protein: CASSLQPRSYNEQFF.

In DNA, the CDR3 is TGTGCCTGGAGTTATCCAGGGGGCGGAAATCAGCCCCAGCATTTT. Amino acids: CAWSYPGGGNQPQHF. V gene TRBV30 combines with J gene TRBJ1-5; TRBD1 aligns across 8 bases. J was trimmed by 4 bases and V by 2 bases; bases with no gene match: 7. The CDR3 has 15 residues. The germline V gene has CDR1 GTSNPN and CDR2 SVGIG (reference sequence).

V and J are TRBV7-9 and TRBJ1-1, with 7 positions matching TRBD1. The germline V gene has CDR1 SEHNR and CDR2 FQNEAQ (reference sequence). V gave up 8 bases and J gave up 0 bases; unmatched junction bases: 3. The CDR3 length is 13 residues. Written as DNA, the CDR3 is TGTGCCAGCCAGGGACAGCTGAACACTGAAGCTTTCTTT. Translating it yields CASQGQLNTEAFF. Supplemented by reference TRBV7-9 and TRBJ1-1, the full variable domain reads DTGVSQNPRHKITKRGQNVTFRCDPISEHNRLYWYRQTLGQGPEFLTYFQNEAQLEKSRLLSDRFSAERPKGSFSTLEIQRTEQGDSAMYLCASQGQLNTEAFFGQGTRLTVV.

The chain carries TRBV19 and TRBJ1-5; maybe TRBD1 (5 bases). Germline values: CDR1 LNHDA, CDR2 SQIVND (reference sequence). V lost 4 bases, J lost 12 bases, and 22 bases lay in between. The CDR3 is 15 amino acids. The CDR3 DNA reads TGTGCCAGTAGTACCCCGACGGGACCAACAGCGGTCCAGCATTTT. The encoded protein is CASSTPTGPTAVQHF.

V gene TRBV6-4 combines with J gene TRBJ1-3; tentative D call: TRBD1 (5 bases). The CDR3 is made up of 15 amino acids. The V end was cut by 7 bases, the J end by 0 bases, with 13 bases between. CDR1 is MRHNA and CDR2 is SNTAGT in the germline V gene. The CDR3 region is CASNPPGTSGNTIYF. In nucleotides, the CDR3 is TGTGCCAGCAACCCCCCAGGGACCTCTGGAAACACCATATATTTT.

The chain recombines TRBV30 with TRBJ1-2, with 9 bases matching TRBD1. The CDR3 loop spans 14 amino acids. The ends lost 3 bases at V and 2 bases at J; junction bases unmatched: 4. Germline CDR1 and CDR2: GTSNPN and SVGIG (reference sequence). The CDR3: CAWSTGTGNYGYTF. Written as DNA, the CDR3 is TGTGCCTGGAGCACGGGGACAGGGAACTATGGCTACACCTTC.

The J gene is TRBJ2-5, the V gene TRBV2; 7 bases match TRBD2. Trimming at V came to 6 bases and at J to 6 bases, leaving 10 bases not matched to a gene. CDR1 and CDR2 from the germline V gene are SNHLY and FYNNEI. This CDR3 spans 14 amino acids. CDR3 in amino acids: CASRMGGSSKTQYF. DNA of the CDR3: TGTGCCAGCAGAATGGGGGGGAGTAGCAAGACCCAGTACTTC.

This clone was seen once. Sequence at one end of the junction differs from germline and may be a read error. V usage is TRBV10-3 and J usage is TRBJ2-1, with D possibly matching TRBD2 (6 bases). Per the germline V gene, CDR1 is ENHRY and CDR2 is SYGVKD. The CDR3 has 15 amino acids. The CDR3: CAITEGTRTVDEQFF. The CDR3 DNA is TGTGCCATCACTGAGGGGACTCGTACGGTCGATGAGCAGTTCTTC.

The DNA for the CDR3 is TGTGCCAGCAGCTTGGGTCAGACTACCTACGAGCAGTACTTC. This translates into CASSLGQTTYEQYF. The chain uses TRBV11-2 and TRBJ2-7; a possible D gene is TRBD2 (5 bases). Germline V CDR1 and CDR2: SGHAT, FQNNGV. This CDR3 is built from 14 residues. V was clipped by 3 bases and J by 2 bases, with 11 bases between them.